The 22 T cell receptor beta chains below all came from one sample that was sequenced in a study of blood T cell repertoires in COVID-19. The repertoire was sequenced with immunoSEQ multiplex PCR; TCRdb's copy has only in-frame clones and lacks some. The sample includes about 210,000 clones, about nine tenths of them seen just once. The sequenced material came from PBMCs or T cells enriched from blood (not recorded which). These receptors originate from a man between 18 and 29 years old with acute COVID-19.

The chain uses TRBV3-1 (or the pseudogene TRBV3-2) and TRBJ2-7; 12 bases agree with TRBD2. The CDR3 has 20 residues. V lost 1 base, J lost 5 bases, and 18 bases stayed unmatched. Per the germline V gene, CDR1 is LGHDT and CDR2 is YNNKEL (reference sequence). CDR3 region: CASSQVLDNPTSGSPHEQYF. For the CDR3, the DNA is TGTGCCAGCAGCCAAGTGTTGGACAATCCGACTAGCGGGAGTCCCCACGAGCAGTACTTC.

This rearrangement joins TRBV6-5 to TRBJ1-1; TRBD1 might be the D (6 bases). V was cut by 4 bases and J by 2 bases, with 11 bases left in between. Germline CDR1 reads MNHEY; CDR2 reads SVGAGI. The CDR3 has 14 residues. The CDR3 is CASSFTGSNTEAFF. DNA for the CDR3: TGTGCCAGCAGTTTTACAGGGAGTAACACTGAAGCTTTCTTT.

The chain recombines TRBV7-3 with TRBJ2-3; D unresolved. Trimming took 4 bases from V and 0 from J, leaving 26 bases between them. The germline CDR1 and CDR2 sequences are SGHTA and FQGTGA. The CDR3 is 20 residues long. The chain's CDR3 is CASSSRLQVNRPTSTDTQYF. The CDR3 region has the DNA TGTGCCAGCAGCTCCCGGCTCCAGGTGAATCGACCTACTAGCACAGATACGCAGTATTTT.

The CDR3 spells CASRDNRVGKNIQYF. CDR3 DNA sequence: TGTGCCAGCAGGGACAACAGGGTGGGCAAAAACATTCAGTACTTC. The V and J genes are TRBV6-5 and TRBJ2-4; weak D call: TRBD1 (6 bases). V was shortened by 6 bases and J by 3 bases, with 15 bases between the two germline ends. The CDR3 covers 15 residues. The V gene's germline CDR1 is MNHEY and CDR2 SVGAGI.

The J gene is TRBJ1-2, the V gene TRBV28; possible D gene TRBD1, 6 bases. The CDR3 runs to 14 residues. Trimming pared 1 base from V and 5 bases from J, leaving 11 bases between. Germline CDR1 reads MDHEN; CDR2 reads SYDVKM. DNA of the CDR3: TGTGCCAGCAGTTTATCGGGGGGGCTGTATGGCTACACCTTC. Protein product: CASSLSGGLYGYTF.

V and J are TRBV28 and TRBJ2-1; TRBD2 aligns across 8 bases. Germline V gene sequence: CDR1 MDHEN, CDR2 SYDVKM. The CDR3 consists of 16 residues. V shed 5 bases, J shed 7 bases, and the junction held 13 bases outside the gene matches. Here the CDR3 DNA reads TGTGCCAGCAGTCCCCCTCGGACTAGCCGTCTGAATGAGCAGTTCTTC. Its protein product is CASSPPRTSRLNEQFF.

The genes are TRBV6-1 and TRBJ2-7, with D perhaps matching TRBD2 (6 bases). The CDR3 has 15 amino acids. Trimming removed 1 base at V and 2 bases at J, with 12 bases between. The V gene's germline CDR1 is MNHNS and CDR2 SASEGT. CDR3: CASSEDPGEPYEQYF. In DNA, the CDR3 is TGTGCCAGCAGTGAAGATCCGGGGGAACCCTACGAGCAGTACTTC.

The chain employs TRBV19 and TRBJ2-2, with D possibly being TRBD2 (5 bases). V lost 3 bases, J lost 2 bases, and 10 bases lay in between. Germline V lookup: CDR1 LNHDA, CDR2 SQIVND (reference sequence). This CDR3 is built from 15 residues. As DNA, the CDR3 is TGTGCCAGTAGTATCTCTAGCACAAACACCGGGGAGCTGTTTTTT. It yields the protein CASSISSTNTGELFF.

This chain joins TRBV7-3 and TRBJ2-5, with D hard to call. This CDR3 has 15 amino acids. Trimming cost V 5 bases and J 1 base, with 14 bases left between them. The germline gives CDR1 SGHTA, CDR2 FQGTGA. CDR3 DNA sequence: TGTGCCAGCAGCCCTTTAGGATCGGGCCAAGAGACCCAGTACTTC. This codes for CASSPLGSGQETQYF.

In nucleotides, the CDR3 is TGTGCCAGCAGCATATCCGGGACAGGGGACGAAAAACTGTTTTTT. The encoded protein is CASSISGTGDEKLFF. The chain joins TRBV21-1 to TRBJ1-4; TRBD1, the table's D call, lacks a check against the DNA. TRBV21-1 is a listed pseudogene. The CDR3 covers 15 residues.

The chain employs TRBV19 and TRBJ1-5; 9 nucleotides align to TRBD1. Per the germline V gene, CDR1 is LNHDA and CDR2 is SQIVND (reference sequence). The CDR3 is 12 amino acids. After removal of 8 bases from V and 7 bases from J, the junction contained 3 bases not matched to a gene. The CDR3 spells CASRQGDQPQHF. The CDR3 bases are TGTGCCAGTCGACAGGGGGACCAGCCCCAGCATTTT.

The rearrangement joins TRBV3-1 (or the pseudogene TRBV3-2) to TRBJ1-3; 7 bases are shared with TRBD1. Germline-derived CDR1 and CDR2 are LGHDT and YNNKEL (reference sequence). The CDR3 spans 17 residues. Germline trimming cut 3 bases from V and 3 bases from J; bases unmatched to any gene: 11. CDR3 nucleotide sequence: TGTGCCAGCAGCCAGGACGACAGGGCACTAAATGGAAACACCATATATTTT. Translated: CASSQDDRALNGNTIYF.

The V gene is TRBV7-2, the J gene TRBJ1-1, with a weak D call TRBD1 (5 bases). V lost 0 bases and J lost 6, with 14 bases in between. Germline V gene lookup returns CDR1 SGHTA and CDR2 FQGNSA. This CDR3 contains 15 residues. DNA for the CDR3: TGTGCCAGCAGCTTAGCGCTAAAGGGGTCCGCTGAAGCTTTCTTT. Protein sequence: CASSLALKGSAEAFF.

The genes are TRBV5-1 and TRBJ1-2; D ambiguous. The CDR3 extends over 16 amino acids. Germline V gene lookup returns CDR1 SGHRS and CDR2 YFSETQ. Trimming pared 0 bases from V and 0 bases from J, leaving 12 bases between. CDR3 residues: CASSLAYARTNYGYTF. The CDR3 nucleotides are TGCGCCAGCAGCTTGGCCTATGCGCGGACTAACTATGGCTACACCTTC.

This clone was observed once. The CDR3 coding sequence is TGTGCCAGCAGTCCCTCTAACAATGAGCAGTTCTTC. Translation: CASSPSNNEQFF. The rearrangement links TRBV28 to TRBJ2-1; D unclear. V shed 5 bases and J shed 5 bases, with 7 bases lying between them. CDR1 and CDR2 from the germline V gene are MDHEN and SYDVKM. The CDR3 has 12 residues.

The rearrangement links TRBV7-2 to TRBJ2-3, with D unresolved. Looked up from germline, CDR1 is SGHTA and CDR2 is FQGNSA. This CDR3 has 13 amino acids. Trimming shortened V by 1 base and J by 3 bases, and 5 bases separated the two germline ends. The CDR3 coding sequence is TGTGCCAGCAGCTTAGTAGATACAGATACGCAGTATTTT. It yields the protein CASSLVDTDTQYF.

This clone was found once. For the CDR3, the DNA is TGTGCCAGCAGTGAGGACAGGGGGACTGGAAACACCATATATTTT. Amino acids: CASSEDRGTGNTIYF. The chain joins TRBV6-1 to TRBJ1-3, with TRBD1 matching over 10 bases. Germline V gene data show CDR1 as MNHNS and CDR2 as SASEGT. This CDR3 has 15 amino acids. Germline trimming cut 3 bases from V and 2 bases from J; bases unmatched to any gene: 1.

The chain recombines TRBV29-1 with TRBJ2-1, with 8 bases fitting TRBD2. Per the germline V gene, CDR1 is SQVTM and CDR2 is ANQGSEA. The CDR3 consists of 15 residues. V was pared by 2 bases and J by 2 bases, with 5 bases of the junction left unmatched. This CDR3 reads CSVEITLAAYNEQFF. The CDR3 DNA is TGCAGCGTTGAAATCACACTAGCGGCCTACAATGAGCAGTTCTTC.

The chain joins TRBV7-9 to TRBJ2-1, with TRBD1 identical over 7 bases. The CDR3 totals 15 residues. Trimming at V came to 5 bases and at J to 7 bases, leaving 11 bases not matched to a gene. Germline CDR1 is SEHNR and CDR2 is FQNEAQ (reference sequence). The CDR3 DNA is TGTGCCAGCAGCGACCCCGCGACAGGGATGAATGAGCAGTTCTTC. It translates to CASSDPATGMNEQFF. Full variable domain (outside the CDR3, taken from reference TRBV7-9 and TRBJ2-1): DTGVSQNPRHKITKRGQNVTFRCDPISEHNRLYWYRQTLGQGPEFLTYFQNEAQLEKSRLLSDRFSAERPKGSFSTLEIQRTEQGDSAMYLCASSDPATGMNEQFFGPGTRLTVL.

The chain uses TRBV27 and TRBJ1-5, with D hard to call. Looked up from germline, CDR1 is MNHEY and CDR2 is SMNVEV (reference sequence). CDR3 length: 16 residues. The V end lost 5 bases, the J end lost 8 bases, and 22 bases lay between the germline ends. CDR3 loop: CASSQRPGGSAEPQHF. CDR3 DNA sequence: TGTGCCAGCAGTCAACGCCCCGGAGGGTCCGCAGAGCCCCAGCATTTT.

The V gene is TRBV7-2, the J gene TRBJ2-5; no definite D call. V was pared by 0 bases and J by 5 bases, with 13 bases between. The CDR3 extends over 15 amino acids. The V gene's germline CDR1 is SGHTA and CDR2 FQGNSA. The CDR3 DNA reads TGTGCCAGCAGCTTAGCGGGTCCGCTGAGGGAGACCCAGTACTTC. As protein: CASSLAGPLRETQYF.

This clone appeared once. The CDR3 nucleotides read TGTGCCAGCAGCTTCCCGACTTTTACCGGGACAGGAATCGGCGAGACCCAGTACTTC. It is translated as CASSFPTFTGTGIGETQYF. The chain joins TRBV6-2 or TRBV6-3 to TRBJ2-5, with TRBD1 matching 8 bases. The CDR3 covers 19 residues. CDR1 and CDR2 from the germline V gene are MNHEY and SVGEGT. Trimming took 6 bases from V and 5 from J; bases not matched to a gene: 23.